The 18 T cell receptor beta chains in this list originate from one sample, sequenced in a study of persistence of HIV-infected CD4 T cells. This nonspecific control used anti-CD3/anti-CD28 bead stimulation of CD4+ T cells. Sorting of responding CD4+ T cells relied on upregulated CD40 ligand together with CD69. No antigen is known for these receptors. The libraries were made with immunoSEQ version 4 in survey mode. Generated by immunoSEQ multiplex PCR, the TCRdb table keeps only in-frame clones and is missing some. The sample lists tens of thousands of clones; 88% were seen once. The sequenced sample was CD4+ T cells sorted from PBMCs after approximately 19-hour stimulation, obtained from a patient who received antiretroviral therapy. Receptors originate from an adult woman with HIV who was CMV-seropositive.

This clone was recorded once. The chain uses TRBV10-3 and TRBJ1-2, with 10 bases that match TRBD1. CDR1 is ENHRY and CDR2 is SYGVKD in the germline V gene. The CDR3 covers 14 residues. V shed 6 bases, J shed 3 bases, and the junction held 4 bases outside the gene matches. The CDR3 loop reads CAISEDRGDYGYTF. The CDR3 DNA reads as TGTGCCATCAGCGAGGACAGGGGGGACTATGGCTACACCTTC.

The genes are TRBV27 and TRBJ1-6; 9 bases are shared with TRBD1. V gave up 5 bases and J gave up 6 bases; unmatched junction bases: 8. CDR3 size: 16 residues. Germline V gene lookup returns CDR1 MNHEY and CDR2 SMNVEV (reference sequence). This CDR3 is CASSTREGQGNSPLHF. The CDR3 DNA sequence: TGTGCCAGCAGTACCAGAGAGGGACAGGGTAATTCACCCCTCCACTTT.

Regarding this clone: Other DNA sequences from this sample encode an identical CDR3 as well. V usage is TRBV5-4 and J usage is TRBJ2-5; D is uncertain. Trimming cost V 2 bases and J 1 base, with 0 bases left between them. Germline V gives CDR1 SGHNT, CDR2 YYREEE (reference sequence). CDR3 length: 11 residues. The CDR3, as DNA: TGTGCCAGCAGCTTCCAAGAGACCCAGTACTTC. Its translation: CASSFQETQYF.

This chain connects TRBV5-1 to TRBJ1-3, with D possibly matching TRBD1 (6 bases). This CDR3 contains 15 residues. V gave up 0 bases and J gave up 4 bases, with 11 bases separating them. The germline V gene encodes CDR1 SGHRS and CDR2 YFSETQ. The CDR3 DNA reads TGCGCCAGCAGCTTGGCCCAGGGGCTAGGAAACACCATATATTTT. Amino acids: CASSLAQGLGNTIYF.

The chain joins TRBV29-1 to TRBJ1-2, with a weak D call TRBD1 (6 bases). Trimming removed 0 bases at V and 7 bases at J, with 6 bases between. Germline CDR1 SQVTM, CDR2 ANQGSEA. This CDR3 comprises 11 residues. CDR3 loop: CSVEEGGGYTF. The DNA for the CDR3 is TGCAGCGTTGAAGAAGGGGGTGGCTACACCTTC.

The CDR3 DNA reads as TGTGCCTTTAGCAGGGTCCTGAACACTGAAGCTTTCTTT. Protein sequence: CAFSRVLNTEAFF. The chain combines TRBV6-5 with TRBJ1-1, with D possibly TRBD1 on 5 matching bases. Germline V lookup: CDR1 MNHEY, CDR2 SVGAGI. The CDR3 is made up of 13 amino acids. V gave up 11 bases and J gave up 0 bases, with 13 bases separating them.

The J gene is TRBJ2-7, the V gene TRBV18; D remains unclear. Germline V lookup: CDR1 KGHSH, CDR2 LQKENI. V shed 2 bases and J shed 0 bases, with 11 bases lying between them. The CDR3 loop spans 15 amino acids. The CDR3 DNA follows: TGTGCCAGCTCACCAGAAGGCAGGATCTCCTACGAGCAGTACTTC. This sequence encodes CASSPEGRISYEQYF.

The table lists this clone with a count of one. The chain recombines TRBV10-1 with TRBJ2-3; D not resolved. This CDR3 is 12 amino acids long. V dropped 4 bases and J dropped 2 bases, with 4 bases sitting between them. CDR1 and CDR2 from the germline V gene are WNHNN and SYGVQD (reference sequence). The CDR3 DNA sequence: TGCGCCAGCAGTGTGACCACAGATACGCAGTATTTT. Protein sequence: CASSVTTDTQYF.

The chain carries TRBV5-1 and TRBJ1-1; a possible D gene is TRBD1 (6 bases). The CDR3 runs to 17 residues. Trimming shortened V by 0 bases and J by 1 base, and 16 bases separated the two germline ends. Germline CDR1 is SGHRS and CDR2 is YFSETQ. The CDR3 is CASSLDPTLTGNTEAFF. The CDR3 bases are TGCGCCAGCAGCTTGGACCCTACCTTGACAGGGAACACTGAAGCTTTCTTT.

The chain joins TRBV20-1 to TRBJ2-5; no reliable D call. The CDR3 is made up of 14 amino acids. With 3 bases removed from V and 2 bases from J, the gap between germline ends came to 13 bases. Germline V lookup: CDR1 DFQATT, CDR2 SNEGSKA (reference sequence). CDR3: CSASSQDRQETQYF. In DNA form, the CDR3 reads TGCAGTGCTAGTTCGCAGGACCGACAAGAGACCCAGTACTTC.

This chain connects TRBV30 to TRBJ2-5; a possible D gene is TRBD1 (6 bases). Germline assignment: CDR1 GTSNPN and CDR2 SVGIG (reference sequence). CDR3 length equals 13 residues. Trimming shortened V by 1 base and J by 6 bases, and 12 bases separated the two germline ends. The CDR3 sequence: CAWSGRGPQTQYF. In DNA, the CDR3 is TGTGCCTGGAGTGGCAGGGGTCCGCAGACCCAGTACTTC.

The J gene is TRBJ1-5, the V gene TRBV5-5; 11 bases are shared with TRBD1. V lost 3 bases and J lost 7; bases outside the gene matches: 15. Germline lookup yields CDR1 SGHKS and CDR2 YYEKEE (reference sequence). The CDR3 is 18 amino acids. CDR3 nucleotides: TGTGCCAGCAGCTCCACAGGTATTGGGACAGGGGGAGGCCAGCCCCAGCATTTT. It codes for CASSSTGIGTGGGQPQHF.

The genes are TRBV6-1 and TRBJ1-3; possibly TRBD1 for D (5 bases). Deletions cut 3 bases from V and 8 bases from J, with 14 bases between. Germline CDR1 and CDR2: MNHNS and SASEGT. The CDR3 spans 14 residues. CDR3 in amino acids: CASSDWDGRDTIYF. CDR3 in DNA: TGTGCCAGCAGTGATTGGGACGGCCGTGACACCATATATTTT.

The chain couples TRBV5-5 to TRBJ1-1; D is uncertain. The CDR3 consists of 15 residues. Germline V CDR1 and CDR2: SGHKS, YYEKEE (reference sequence). Trimming took off 0 bases at V and 4 bases at J, with 13 bases between the two ends. The CDR3: CASSLDFATGTEAFF. The CDR3 DNA follows: TGTGCCAGCAGCTTGGACTTCGCGACCGGCACTGAAGCTTTCTTT.

CDR3 sequence: CASSRGGLDYDEQYV. As DNA, the CDR3 is TGTGCCAGCAGCCGGGGGGGACTAGACTACGACGAGCAGTACGTC. The chain combines TRBV6-5 with TRBJ2-7, with 8 bases identical to TRBD2. The CDR3 consists of 15 residues. Germline assignment: CDR1 MNHEY and CDR2 SVGAGI. After removal of 6 bases from V and 5 bases from J, the junction contained 12 bases not matched to a gene.

V gene TRBV14 combines with J gene TRBJ2-1; D possibly corresponds to TRBD2 (6 bases). The germline V gene has CDR1 SGHDN and CDR2 FVKESK. Trimming left V 1 base short and J 14 bases short, with 12 bases between. The CDR3 contains 12 residues. The CDR3 DNA reads TGTGCCAGCAGCCAAGGGGGGGACCACAAGTTCTTC. Translating it yields CASSQGGDHKFF. The whole variable domain, remainder taken from reference TRBV14 and TRBJ2-1, is EAGVTQFPSHSVIEKGQTVTLRCDPISGHDNLYWYRRVMGKEIKFLLHFVKESKQDESGMPNNRFLAERTGGTYSTLKVQPAELEDSGVYFCASSQGGDHKFFGPGTRLTVL.

The chain carries TRBV5-5 and TRBJ2-2; TRBD2 is a possible D gene (5 bases). The V gene lost 0 bases and the J gene lost 2 bases, with 8 bases spanning the gap. Per the germline V gene, CDR1 is SGHKS and CDR2 is YYEKEE (reference sequence). CDR3 length: 15 amino acids. The CDR3 loop reads CASSLAPGNTGELFF. The CDR3 coding sequence is TGTGCCAGCAGCTTGGCTCCGGGAAACACCGGGGAGCTGTTTTTT. The variable domain in full, with the rest retrieved from reference TRBV5-5 and TRBJ2-2, is DAGVTQSPTHLIKTRGQQVTLRCSPISGHKSVSWYQQVLGQGPQFIFQYYEKEERGRGNFPDRFSARQFPNYSSELNVNALLLGDSALYLCASSLAPGNTGELFFGEGSRLTVL.

The chain is built from TRBV19 and TRBJ1-5; possible D gene TRBD1, 6 bases. Germline CDR1 LNHDA, CDR2 SQIVND (reference sequence). This CDR3 is 16 amino acids long. With 4 bases removed from V and 0 bases from J, the gap between germline ends came to 13 bases. As DNA, the CDR3 is TGTGCCAGTAGTACCAGACAGGTTGATAGCAATCAGCCCCAGCATTTT. This encodes CASSTRQVDSNQPQHF.